These 6 T cell receptor beta chains were sequenced from one sample in a study of control samples from healthy donors and cancer patients. Clones were read by immunoSEQ multiplex PCR, and TCRdb kept only the in-frame ones, dropping some. This sample carries 75,000 to 90,000 clones, over 65% of them seen once, and the ten largest clones take less than 2.5%. The sequencing sample was made of blood. These receptors were obtained from a woman in her 40s in good health.

The chain joins TRBV3-1 (or the pseudogene TRBV3-2) to TRBJ2-7; 10 bases are shared with TRBD1. This CDR3 contains 15 residues. Germline CDR1 LGHDT, CDR2 YNNKEL (reference sequence). Trimming cost V 1 base and J 2 bases; bases outside gene matches: 2. CDR3 coding DNA: TGTGCCAGCAGCCAAGGGGGGACAGGGGCCTACGAGCAGTACTTC. Protein sequence: CASSQGGTGAYEQYF.

CDR3 nucleotides: TGTGCCAGTAGTGCCGTCGACCGGGGCATTCAGTACTTC. Its translation: CASSAVDRGIQYF. This chain connects TRBV19 to TRBJ2-4, with a possible D match to TRBD2 (5 bases). Per the germline V gene, CDR1 is LNHDA and CDR2 is SQIVND (reference sequence). The CDR3 has 13 residues. The V end was cut by 5 bases, the J end by 9 bases, with 14 bases between.

This clone appeared once. The V gene is TRBV7-9, the J gene TRBJ2-1; no firm D call. V gave up 2 bases and J gave up 10 bases, with 9 bases separating them. This CDR3 is built from 12 residues. Germline CDR1 and CDR2: SEHNR and FQNEAQ (reference sequence). CDR3 nucleotide sequence: TGTGCCAGCAGCTTAATTCGGGCAGAGCAGTTCTTC. It yields the protein CASSLIRAEQFF.

V usage is TRBV6-5 and J usage is TRBJ1-1; no definite D call. The germline V gene has CDR1 MNHEY and CDR2 SVGAGI. V lost 0 bases to trimming and J lost 6 bases, with 5 bases between them. This CDR3 is built from 12 residues. DNA for the CDR3: TGTGCCAGCAGTTACTCGGGAGCTGAAGCTTTCTTT. It specifies CASSYSGAEAFF.

This clone appeared once. V gene TRBV18 combines with J gene TRBJ2-7; tentative D call: TRBD1 (5 bases). The V gene's germline CDR1 is KGHSH and CDR2 LQKENI. V was shortened by 2 bases and J by 3 bases, with 11 bases between the two germline ends. This CDR3 is built from 14 residues. CDR3 loop: CASSPAQGGYEQYF. CDR3 coding DNA: TGTGCCAGCTCACCAGCGCAGGGTGGCTACGAGCAGTACTTC.

The J gene is TRBJ2-6, the V gene TRBV7-8; 11 bases match TRBD2. Germline V gives CDR1 SGHVS, CDR2 FQNEAQ. The CDR3 is made up of 20 amino acids. J lost 0 bases, V lost 2 bases, and 9 bases had no gene match. The CDR3 region has the DNA TGTGCCAGCAGCTTACGGGCACTAGCGGGGGTTACCTCTGGGGCCAACGTCCTGACTTTC. Its protein product is CASSLRALAGVTSGANVLTF.